The present entry profiles one T cell receptor beta chain with its context. This clonotype was counted many times. Its antigen is still unknown. No base quality values were provided; no much bigger clone lies one nucleotide off. The study was a case-control design nested within a healthcare worker cohort in London, UK, with weekly nasopharyngeal swab PCR tests and blood sampling. Between 23 and 31 March 2020, the week of the UK lockdown, healthcare workers were enrolled and then followed up weekly for as long as 16 weeks. The data belong to a study of early T cells in non-severe SARS-CoV-2 infection (dated by TCRdb to the early 2020s). In terms of the full investigation: Because TCR sequencing relied on bulk RNA taken from unsorted whole blood, pairing of alpha and beta chains was not possible.

The CDR1 and CDR2 encoded by the germline V gene are KGHSH and LQKENI. The trim is 3 bases for V and 0 bases for J, with a gap of 13 bases between the germline ends. The CDR3 goes from the cysteine to the phenylalanine over 16 residues. The read is trimmed to its CDR3 DNA, 48 bases read in frame from base 1. Results and caveats for the whole study, not just this receptor: VDJdb matching was skewed toward anti-spike CD8 responses, so virus-specific expansions were likely underestimated and private and CD4 specificities were missed.

Receptor libraries were prepared by 5' RACE. TCRdb records NextSeq 500 as the sequencer. Unique molecular identifiers were attached to individual cDNA molecules in the TCR library protocol so that sequencing error and PCR bias could be corrected. Sequencing covered both TCR alpha and beta chains, and within each sample the abundances of alpha and beta sequences were tightly co-correlated. Turning to the authors' computational methods: Decombinator V4 was used to perform V gene, J gene and CDR3 annotation of TCR sequences. Expanded TCRs were defined as changing significantly between any two time points under a Poisson model with p below 0.0001. Abundances of TCRs were expressed as counts per million after normalisation to the total number of TCRs sequenced in each sample. MAIT TCRs were defined by TRAV1-2 paired with TRAJ12, TRAJ20 or TRAJ33, and iNKT TCRs by TRAV10 paired with TRAJ18. VDJdb, accessed 1 November 2021, was searched for CMV, EBV and SARS-CoV-2 annotated TCRs, excluding TCRs annotated for multiple antigens. TCRdb trimmed the raw reads at Q25, called clones with MiXCR and kept productive beta chains. Rows are combined by CDR3 protein, so each entry shows the most common genes and DNA. TCRdb's processing, not the authors' own work, is the source of the V and J calls. This sample holds some 80,000 distinct CDR3 sequences; roughly 5.3% were observed only once. Less than 9.5% of the sample goes to the ten largest clones.

The sequence joins TRBV18 to TRBJ2-3; the D gene is not confidently resolved. The receptor was isolated from an adult who was a healthcare worker with PCR-confirmed SARS-CoV-2 infection or an uninfected control (not recorded which). The material was whole blood, obtained at baseline. The CDR3: CASSPQQAASTDTQYF. The bases are TGTGCCAGCTCACCCCAGCAGGCGGCTAGCACAGATACGCAGTATTTT.